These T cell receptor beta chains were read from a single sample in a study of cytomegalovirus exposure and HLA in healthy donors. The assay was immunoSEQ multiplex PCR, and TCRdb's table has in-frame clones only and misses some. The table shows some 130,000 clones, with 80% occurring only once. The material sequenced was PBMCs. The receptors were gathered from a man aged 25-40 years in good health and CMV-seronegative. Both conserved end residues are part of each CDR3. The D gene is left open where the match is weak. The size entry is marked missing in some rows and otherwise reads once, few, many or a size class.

CDR3aa: CATRASGGEQYF; CDR3nt: TGTGCCACTAGAGCCTCAGGGGGCGAGCAGTACTTC; len: 12; d_gene: TRBD1; j_gene: TRBJ2-7; abundance: NA; v_gene: TRBV6-1
CDR3aa: CATSRGFKVWDKNYEQYF; CDR3nt: TGTGCCACCAGCAGAGGATTTAAGGTTTGGGACAAGAACTACGAGCAGTACTTC; len: 18; d_gene: NA; j_gene: TRBJ2-7; abundance: NA; v_gene: TRBV15
CDR3aa: CASSIQVNEKLFF; CDR3nt: TGTGCCAGTAGTATACAGGTGAATGAAAAACTGTTTTTT; len: 13; d_gene: NA; j_gene: TRBJ1-4; abundance: NA; v_gene: TRBV19
CDR3aa: CASSPSGTSDTQYF; CDR3nt: TGCGCCAGCAGCCCTAGCGGGACCTCAGATACGCAGTATTTT; len: 14; d_gene: TRBD2; j_gene: TRBJ2-3; abundance: few; v_gene: TRBV4-3
CDR3aa: CASSSGLAGDNEQYF; CDR3nt: TGTGCCAGCAGCTCAGGACTAGCGGGAGATAACGAGCAGTACTTC; len: 15; d_gene: TRBD2; j_gene: TRBJ2-7; abundance: NA; v_gene: TRBV7-6
CDR3aa: CASSVQGVGAEAFF; CDR3nt: TGTGCCAGCAGTGTACAGGGGGTGGGGGCTGAAGCTTTCTTT; len: 14; d_gene: TRBD1; j_gene: TRBJ1-1; abundance: NA; v_gene: TRBV7-6
CDR3aa: CASSSTGQGHGYTF; CDR3nt: TGTGCCAGCAGTTCCACAGGACAGGGACATGGCTACACCTTC; len: 14; d_gene: TRBD1; j_gene: TRBJ1-2; abundance: NA; v_gene: TRBV28
CDR3aa: CASSPRQGGEETQYF; CDR3nt: TGTGCCAGCTCACCTCGACAGGGCGGGGAAGAGACCCAGTACTTC; len: 15; d_gene: NA; j_gene: TRBJ2-5; abundance: NA; v_gene: TRBV18
CDR3aa: CAAELQGSNEQFF; CDR3nt: TGTGCCGCAGAATTACAGGGGAGTAATGAGCAGTTCTTC; len: 13; d_gene: TRBD1; j_gene: TRBJ2-1; abundance: NA; v_gene: TRBV6-1
CDR3aa: CASSLWDRNSPLHF; CDR3nt: TGTGCCAGCAGCTTATGGGACAGAAATTCACCCCTCCACTTT; len: 14; d_gene: TRBD1; j_gene: TRBJ1-6; abundance: NA; v_gene: TRBV7-8
CDR3aa: CAWSHGETYEQYF; CDR3nt: TGTGCCTGGAGCCACGGGGAGACCTACGAGCAGTACTTC; len: 13; d_gene: NA; j_gene: TRBJ2-7; abundance: NA; v_gene: TRBV30
CDR3aa: CASNPNGEAGALVQYF; CDR3nt: TGTGCCAGCAACCCGAACGGCGAAGCGGGCGCTTTGGTGCAGTACTTC; len: 16; d_gene: NA; j_gene: TRBJ2-7; abundance: once; v_gene: TRBV27
CDR3aa: CASSEVAGGRDEQFF; CDR3nt: TGTGCCAGCAGTGAAGTAGCGGGAGGGAGGGATGAGCAGTTCTTC; len: 15; d_gene: TRBD2; j_gene: TRBJ2-1; abundance: NA; v_gene: TRBV6-1
CDR3aa: CAWASPGGVEKLFF; CDR3nt: TGTGCCTGGGCCAGTCCGGGAGGCGTTGAAAAACTGTTTTTT; len: 14; d_gene: NA; j_gene: TRBJ1-4; abundance: NA; v_gene: TRBV30
CDR3aa: CATWTPGPYEQYF; CDR3nt: TGTGCCACCTGGACTCCCGGCCCCTACGAGCAGTACTTC; len: 13; d_gene: NA; j_gene: TRBJ2-7; abundance: NA; v_gene: TRBV27
CDR3aa: CAISESGGGIAFF; CDR3nt: TGTGCCATCAGTGAGTCGGGAGGGGGAATAGCTTTCTTT; len: 13; d_gene: NA; j_gene: TRBJ1-1; abundance: few; v_gene: TRBV10-3
CDR3aa: CASSQELAGGSYEQYF; CDR3nt: TGCGCCAGCAGCCAAGAACTAGCGGGAGGATCCTACGAGCAGTACTTC; len: 16; d_gene: TRBD2; j_gene: TRBJ2-7; abundance: NA; v_gene: TRBV4-3
CDR3aa: CASSPQGLARKYSYNEQFF; CDR3nt: TGTGCCAGCAGTCCTCAGGGTCTAGCGCGTAAATATTCCTACAATGAGCAGTTCTTC; len: 19; d_gene: NA; j_gene: TRBJ2-1; abundance: once; v_gene: TRBV27
CDR3aa: CASTPRGQGSEKLFF; CDR3nt: TGTGCCAGCACCCCACGGGGACAGGGATCTGAAAAACTGTTTTTT; len: 15; d_gene: TRBD1; j_gene: TRBJ1-4; abundance: NA; v_gene: TRBV6-5
CDR3aa: CAGRAGHSGNTIYF; CDR3nt: TGTGCCGGAAGGGCGGGTCACTCTGGAAACACCATATATTTT; len: 14; d_gene: NA; j_gene: TRBJ1-3; abundance: NA; v_gene: TRBV6-1